The present T cell receptor beta chain was sequenced within a study of blood T cell repertoires in COVID-19. Study in general: From the United States, Italy and Spain came samples of acute and convalescent COVID-19.

The authors' processing: Amplification of reference gene primers was used by the study to estimate nucleated cell counts. Sequencing was performed with immunoSEQ multiplex PCR; in TCRdb, only in-frame clones are kept and a portion is missing. V, J and clone size are taken as reported in that table, and D and trimming were inferred from the DNA itself. The sample carries 250,000 to 350,000 clones, 85% to 90% recorded once. Across over 20 US areas, participants ranged in age from about 18 to 90 years. Participants had their cohort set by participant-reported clinical history. The V end was cut by 6 bases, the J end by 5 bases, with 14 bases between. The CDR3 is 14 residues long. Germline assignment: CDR1 KGHSH and CDR2 LQKENI. This clone was seen a single time.

This chain uses TRBV18 with TRBJ1-5, with unresolved D. This receptor was obtained from a woman aged 18-29 years who had recovered from COVID-19. Sequences were obtained from PBMCs or T cells enriched from blood (not recorded which). CDR3 amino acids: CASSQPASDQPQHF. The CDR3 nucleotides read TGTGCCAGCTCCCAACCCGCGTCGGATCAGCCCCAGCATTTT. Drawing the rest from reference TRBV18 and TRBJ1-5, the complete variable domain is NAGVMQNPRHLVRRRGQEARLRCSPMKGHSHVYWYRQLPEEGLKFMVYLQKENIIDESGMPKERFSAEFPKEGPSILRIQQVVRGDSAAYFCASSQPASDQPQHFGDGTRLSIL.